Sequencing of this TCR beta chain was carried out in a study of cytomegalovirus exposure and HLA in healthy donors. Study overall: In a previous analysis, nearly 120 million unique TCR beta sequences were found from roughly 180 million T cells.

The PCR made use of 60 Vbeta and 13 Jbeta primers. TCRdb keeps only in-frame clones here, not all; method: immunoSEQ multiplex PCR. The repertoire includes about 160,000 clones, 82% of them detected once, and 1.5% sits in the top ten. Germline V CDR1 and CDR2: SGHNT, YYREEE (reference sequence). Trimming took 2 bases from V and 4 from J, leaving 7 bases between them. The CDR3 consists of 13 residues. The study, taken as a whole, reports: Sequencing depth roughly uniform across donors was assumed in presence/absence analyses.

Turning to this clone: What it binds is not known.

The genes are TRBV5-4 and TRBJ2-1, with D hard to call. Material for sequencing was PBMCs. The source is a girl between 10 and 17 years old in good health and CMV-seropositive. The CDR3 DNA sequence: TGTGCCAGCAGCTTAAGACATTACAATGAGCAGTTCTTC. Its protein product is CASSLRHYNEQFF.